These T cell receptor beta chains were read from a single sample in a study of cytomegalovirus exposure and HLA in healthy donors. Profiled with immunoSEQ multiplex PCR; TCRdb holds only in-frame clones, not every one. The listing contains approximately 110,000 clones. Sequencing input: PBMCs. The receptors were gathered from a man in his fifties or sixties in good health and CMV-seronegative. The CDR3 runs from the conserved cysteine through the conserved F or W. Each record gives: V gene, J gene, D gene, CDR3 protein, CDR3 DNA. A D gene is named only where the DNA matches it firmly.

TRBV6-6,TRBJ2-7,-,CASSPPGLYEQYF,TGTGCCAGCAGCCCCCCGGGTCTCTACGAGCAGTACTTC
TRBV5-1,TRBJ2-1,-,CASSPEGGGPGSYNEQFF,TGCGCCAGCAGCCCTGAGGGGGGGGGCCCCGGCTCCTACAATGAGCAGTTCTTC
TRBV11-2,TRBJ1-5,-,CASRGQPQHF,TGTGCCAGTCGAGGCCAGCCCCAGCATTTT
TRBV19,TRBJ2-1,TRBD1,CASRSGTVGNEQFF,TGTGCCTCTAGAAGTGGGACAGTTGGGAATGAGCAGTTCTTC
TRBV5-1,TRBJ1-1,-,CASSWIGAAQNTEAFF,TGCGCCAGCAGCTGGATAGGAGCGGCGCAGAACACTGAAGCTTTCTTT
TRBV27,TRBJ2-7,TRBD1,CASGSQQGGLSGYEQYF,TGTGCCAGCGGTTCCCAACAGGGGGGCTTAAGTGGCTACGAGCAGTACTTC
TRBV11-3,TRBJ2-6,TRBD1,CASSFGTGPSSGANVLTF,TGTGCCAGCAGCTTCGGGACAGGTCCTAGCTCTGGGGCCAACGTCCTGACTTTC
TRBV29-1,TRBJ1-1,-,CSVEWQGNTEAFF,TGCAGCGTTGAGTGGCAGGGAAACACTGAAGCTTTCTTT
TRBV7-9,TRBJ1-6,TRBD1,CASSFRTGGSSSPLHF,TGTGCCAGCAGCTTTCGAACAGGGGGAAGTAGTTCACCCCTCCACTTT
TRBV2,TRBJ1-4,-,CASSVLVLNEKLFF,TGTGCCAGCAGTGTGCTAGTTCTTAATGAAAAACTGTTTTTT
TRBV30,TRBJ1-5,-,CAWSTYSNQPQHF,TGTGCCTGGTCTACCTATAGCAATCAGCCCCAGCATTTT
TRBV5-1,TRBJ2-2,TRBD1,CASNGQGGPGELFF,TGCGCCAGCAACGGACAGGGAGGCCCCGGGGAGCTGTTTTTT
TRBV4-3,TRBJ2-3,-,CASSRSGRGTDTQYF,TGCGCCAGCAGCCGTTCCGGCCGGGGCACAGATACGCAGTATTTT
TRBV5-1,TRBJ1-2,-,CASSREGESAGYTF,TGCGCCAGCAGCCGGGAGGGGGAATCGGCTGGCTACACCTTC
TRBV15,TRBJ1-1,-,CATSRDLFTEAFF,TGTGCCACCAGCAGAGATCTTTTCACTGAAGCTTTCTTT
TRBV7-2,TRBJ2-5,TRBD2,CASSPPGLAGETQYF,TGTGCCAGCAGCCCTCCGGGGCTAGCGGGAGAGACCCAGTACTTC
TRBV7-9,TRBJ2-7,TRBD1,CASSLRGQVDEQYF,TGTGCCAGCAGCTTAAGGGGACAGGTGGACGAGCAGTACTTC
TRBV6-5,TRBJ2-7,TRBD2,CASSYSKLAGSYEQYF,TGTGCCAGCAGTTACTCGAAACTAGCGGGGTCCTACGAGCAGTACTTC
TRBV2,TRBJ1-1,-,CASSARQLNTEAFF,TGTGCCAGCAGTGCCCGACAGCTGAACACTGAAGCTTTCTTT
TRBV7-9,TRBJ1-1,TRBD1,CASSLQGAGTEAFF,TGTGCCAGCAGCTTACAGGGGGCGGGCACTGAAGCTTTCTTT
TRBV27,TRBJ2-1,-,CASTFSGYNEQFF,TGTGCCAGCACCTTTTCAGGGTACAATGAGCAGTTCTTC
TRBV19,TRBJ1-1,-,CASTLTGLNTEAFF,TGTGCCAGTACCTTGACAGGACTGAACACTGAAGCTTTCTTT
TRBV4-2,TRBJ1-5,-,CASSPLRGDSNQPQHF,TGTGCCAGCAGCCCTCTCAGGGGTGATAGCAATCAGCCCCAGCATTTT
TRBV6-1,TRBJ1-6,TRBD1,CASSESVGTANSPLHF,TGTGCCAGCAGTGAAAGCGTAGGGACAGCAAATTCACCCCTCCACTTT
TRBV7-2,TRBJ2-7,TRBD2,CASSLAGLAGSYEQYF,TGTGCCAGCAGCTTAGCGGGTCTAGCGGGGTCCTACGAGCAGTACTTC
TRBV19,TRBJ2-1,TRBD2,CASSMWSGGVSSYNEQFF,TGTGCCAGTAGTATGTGGAGCGGGGGAGTCAGCTCCTACAATGAGCAGTTCTTC
TRBV7-2,TRBJ2-1,TRBD2,CASSRGLAGSEQFF,TGTGCCAGCAGCCGGGGACTAGCAGGGAGTGAGCAGTTCTTC
TRBV7-2,TRBJ1-2,TRBD1,CASSLEGSTGSGGYTF,TGTGCCAGCAGCTTAGAGGGCTCGACAGGGTCGGGGGGCTACACCTTC
TRBV5-1,TRBJ1-1,-,CASSFSGPPLTEAFF,TGCGCCAGCAGCTTTTCAGGGCCCCCGTTGACTGAAGCTTTCTTT
TRBV6-5,TRBJ1-6,TRBD1,CASSPTGGNSPLHF,TGTGCCAGCAGCCCTACAGGGGGAAATTCACCCCTCCACTTT
TRBV4-1,TRBJ2-1,TRBD2,CASSQLLAGFSSYNEQFF,TGCGCCAGCAGCCAATTACTAGCGGGCTTCAGCTCCTACAATGAGCAGTTCTTC
TRBV9,TRBJ2-1,TRBD2,CASSSGGTYNEQFF,TGTGCCAGCAGCTCCGGGGGGACCTACAATGAGCAGTTCTTC
TRBV6-5,TRBJ1-1,-,CASSTTGHWNTEAFF,TGCGCCAGCAGTACCACGGGACATTGGAACACTGAAGCTTTCTTT
TRBV15,TRBJ2-1,TRBD2,CATSRDMRGAYNEQFF,TGTGCCACCAGCAGAGATATGCGGGGGGCCTACAATGAGCAGTTCTTC
TRBV15,TRBJ1-2,-,CATSTPGVNYTF,TGTGCCACCAGCACGCCGGGAGTTAACTACACCTTC
TRBV7-7,TRBJ2-5,TRBD1,CASSRDRGQETQYF,TGTGCTAGCAGCCGGGACAGGGGGCAAGAGACCCAGTACTTC
TRBV5-6,TRBJ1-1,-,CASSLGWGRRTEAFF,TGTGCCAGCAGCCTGGGGTGGGGGCGTCGAACTGAAGCTTTCTTT
TRBV29-1,TRBJ1-2,-,CSGAKENYGYTF,TGCAGCGGGGCTAAAGAGAACTATGGCTACACCTTC
TRBV6-1,TRBJ1-5,TRBD1,CASSDPGQALSNQPQHF,TGTGCCAGCAGTGATCCGGGACAGGCTCTTAGCAATCAGCCCCAGCATTTT
TRBV4-3,TRBJ2-2,TRBD2,CASSQVAGGLANTGELFF,TGCGCCAGCAGCCAAGTAGCGGGAGGACTAGCAAACACCGGGGAGCTGTTTTTT
TRBV7-9,TRBJ1-2,-,CASSQRGDGYTF,TGTGCCAGCAGCCAGCGCGGGGATGGCTACACCTTC
TRBV7-8,TRBJ2-1,TRBD1,CASSRGTEGSYNEQFF,TGTGCCAGCAGCAGAGGGACAGAAGGCTCCTACAATGAGCAGTTCTTC
TRBV5-1,TRBJ2-1,TRBD2,CASSFSGSLREQFF,TGCGCCAGCAGCTTTAGCGGGAGTTTGCGAGAGCAGTTCTTC
TRBV27,TRBJ2-5,-,CASSSGKETQYF,TGTGCCAGCAGTTCCGGGAAAGAGACCCAGTACTTC
TRBV4-3,TRBJ1-5,-,CASSQARGWSNQPQHF,TGCGCCAGCAGCCAAGCAAGGGGTTGGAGCAATCAGCCCCAGCATTTT
TRBV30,TRBJ1-5,-,CAWSVLKQPQHF,TGTGCCTGGAGTGTACTGAAACAGCCCCAGCATTTT
TRBV5-1,TRBJ1-4,-,CASSFFGGESEKLFF,TGCGCCAGCAGCTTCTTTGGGGGCGAGTCTGAAAAACTGTTTTTT
TRBV2,TRBJ2-1,TRBD1,CASRNDRGPYNEQFF,TGTGCCAGCAGGAACGACAGGGGGCCTTACAATGAGCAGTTCTTC
TRBV25-1,TRBJ2-2,-,CASSAGTNTGELFF,TGTGCCAGCAGTGCAGGGACTAACACCGGGGAGCTGTTTTTT
TRBV25-1,TRBJ1-1,TRBD1,CASRNRDRNTEAFF,TGTGCCAGCAGAAACCGGGACAGAAACACTGAAGCTTTCTTT
TRBV7-9,TRBJ2-7,-,CASSSYYEQYF,TGTGCCAGCAGCTCTTACTACGAGCAGTACTTC
TRBV18,TRBJ2-2,TRBD1,CASSPDRENTGELFF,TGTGCCAGCTCACCTGACAGGGAGAACACCGGGGAGCTGTTTTTT
TRBV5-1,TRBJ2-1,TRBD1,CASSLVSFGGTGSDNEQFF,TGCGCCAGCAGCTTGGTTAGTTTTGGCGGGACAGGGTCCGACAATGAGCAGTTCTTC
TRBV5-1,TRBJ2-7,TRBD1,CASSATGLHEQYF,TGCGCCAGCAGCGCGACAGGGCTCCACGAGCAGTACTTC
TRBV9,TRBJ1-6,-,CASSGWGGSPLHF,TGTGCCAGCAGCGGATGGGGGGGGTCACCCCTCCACTTT
TRBV4-2,TRBJ1-2,TRBD1,CASSQVSGQGGYGYTF,TGTGCCAGCAGCCAAGTTTCGGGACAGGGTGGTTATGGCTACACCTTC
TRBV6-6,TRBJ1-3,-,CATHDRSSGNTIYF,TGTGCCACCCACGACCGGAGCTCTGGAAACACCATATATTTT
TRBV4-3,TRBJ2-1,TRBD2,CASSQALGSGAYNEQFF,TGCGCCAGCAGCCAAGCTCTTGGAAGCGGGGCTTACAATGAGCAGTTCTTC